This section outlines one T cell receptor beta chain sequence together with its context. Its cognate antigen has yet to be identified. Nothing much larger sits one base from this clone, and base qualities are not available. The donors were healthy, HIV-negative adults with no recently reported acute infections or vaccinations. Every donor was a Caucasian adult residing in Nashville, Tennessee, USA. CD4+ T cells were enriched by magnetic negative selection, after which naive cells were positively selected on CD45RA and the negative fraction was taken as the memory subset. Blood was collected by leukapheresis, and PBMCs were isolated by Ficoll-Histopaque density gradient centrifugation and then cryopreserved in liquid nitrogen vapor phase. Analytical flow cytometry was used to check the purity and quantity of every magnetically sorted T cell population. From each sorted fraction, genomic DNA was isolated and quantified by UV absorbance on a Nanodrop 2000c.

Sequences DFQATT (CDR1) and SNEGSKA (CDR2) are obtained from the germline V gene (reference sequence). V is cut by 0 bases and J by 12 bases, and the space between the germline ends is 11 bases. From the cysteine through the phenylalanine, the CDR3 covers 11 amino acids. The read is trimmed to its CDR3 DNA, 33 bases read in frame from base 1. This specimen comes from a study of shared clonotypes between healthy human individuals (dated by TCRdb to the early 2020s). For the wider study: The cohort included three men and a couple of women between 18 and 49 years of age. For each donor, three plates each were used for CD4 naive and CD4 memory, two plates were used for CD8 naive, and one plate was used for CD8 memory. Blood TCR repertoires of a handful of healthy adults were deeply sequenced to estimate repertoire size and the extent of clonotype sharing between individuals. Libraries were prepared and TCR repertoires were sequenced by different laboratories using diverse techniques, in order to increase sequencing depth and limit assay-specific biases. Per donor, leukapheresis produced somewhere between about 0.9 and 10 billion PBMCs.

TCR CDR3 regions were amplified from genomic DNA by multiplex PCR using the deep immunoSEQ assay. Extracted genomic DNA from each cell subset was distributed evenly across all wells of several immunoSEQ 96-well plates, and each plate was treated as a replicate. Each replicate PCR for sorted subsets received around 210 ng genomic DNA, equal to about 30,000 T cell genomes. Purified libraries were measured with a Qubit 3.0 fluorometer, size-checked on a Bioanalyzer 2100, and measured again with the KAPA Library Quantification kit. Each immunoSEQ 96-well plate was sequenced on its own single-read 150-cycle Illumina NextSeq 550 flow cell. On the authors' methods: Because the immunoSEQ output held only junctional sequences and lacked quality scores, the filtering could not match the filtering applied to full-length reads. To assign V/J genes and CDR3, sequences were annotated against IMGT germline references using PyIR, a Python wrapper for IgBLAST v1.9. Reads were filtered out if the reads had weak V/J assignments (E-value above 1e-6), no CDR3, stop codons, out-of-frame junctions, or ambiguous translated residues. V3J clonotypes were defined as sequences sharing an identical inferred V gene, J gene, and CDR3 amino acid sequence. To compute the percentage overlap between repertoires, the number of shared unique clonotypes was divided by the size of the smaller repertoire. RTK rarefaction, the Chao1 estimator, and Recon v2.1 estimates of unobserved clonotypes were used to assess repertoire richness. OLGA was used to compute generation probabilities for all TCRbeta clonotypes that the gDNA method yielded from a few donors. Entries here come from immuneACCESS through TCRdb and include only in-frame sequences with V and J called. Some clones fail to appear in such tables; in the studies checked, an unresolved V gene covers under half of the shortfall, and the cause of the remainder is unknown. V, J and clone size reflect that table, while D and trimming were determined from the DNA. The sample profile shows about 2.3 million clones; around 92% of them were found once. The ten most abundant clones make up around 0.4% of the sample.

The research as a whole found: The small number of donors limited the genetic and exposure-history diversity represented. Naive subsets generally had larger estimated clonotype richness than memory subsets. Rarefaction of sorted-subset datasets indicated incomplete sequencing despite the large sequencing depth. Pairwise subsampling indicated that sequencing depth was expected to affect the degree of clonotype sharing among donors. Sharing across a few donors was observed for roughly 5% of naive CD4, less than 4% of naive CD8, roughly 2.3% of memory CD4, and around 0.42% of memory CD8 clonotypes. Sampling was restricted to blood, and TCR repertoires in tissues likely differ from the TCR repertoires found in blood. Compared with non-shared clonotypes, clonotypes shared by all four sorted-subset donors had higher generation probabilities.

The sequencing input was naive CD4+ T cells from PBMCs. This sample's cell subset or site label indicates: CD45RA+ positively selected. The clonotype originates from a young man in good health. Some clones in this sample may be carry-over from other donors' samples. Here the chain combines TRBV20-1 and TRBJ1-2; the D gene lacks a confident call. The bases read TGCAGTGCTAGAGATGTGTACGGGAACACCTTC. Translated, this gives CSARDVYGNTF.